These 5 T cell receptor beta chains were sequenced from one sample in a study of blood T cell repertoires in COVID-19. Sequenced by immunoSEQ multiplex PCR; TCRdb stores in-frame clones only, minus some. The sample lists 120,000 or so clones, roughly 79% occurring once. The specimen was peripheral blood. All receptors come from a woman of 80 years or more with active or convalescent COVID-19.

J is TRBJ1-5 and V is TRBV7-8; weak D call: TRBD1 (6 bases). The CDR3 loop spans 15 amino acids. From germline, CDR1 is SGHVS and CDR2 FQNEAQ. Trimming removed 1 base at V and 6 bases at J, with 13 bases between. As DNA, the CDR3 is TGTGCCAGCAGCTTAGTTACAGGGTTGGTTCAGCCCCAGCATTTT. Its protein product is CASSLVTGLVQPQHF. The complete variable domain, with remaining parts taken from reference TRBV7-8 and TRBJ1-5, reads GAGVSQSPRYKVAKRGQDVALRCDPISGHVSLFWYQQALGQGPEFLTYFQNEAQLDKSGLPSDRFFAERPEGSVSTLKIQRTQQEDSAVYLCASSLVTGLVQPQHFGDGTRLSIL.

The genes are TRBV15 and TRBJ1-2, with D perhaps TRBD1 (6 bases). The CDR3 length is 15 residues. V was shortened by 0 bases and J by 4 bases, with 12 bases between the two germline ends. Germline V CDR1 and CDR2: LNHNV, YYDKDF (reference sequence). Here the CDR3 DNA reads TGTGCCACCAGCAGAGATCGGGGCAGGGGCTATGGCTACACCTTC. Translation: CATSRDRGRGYGYTF.

The chain employs TRBV5-6 and TRBJ1-2, with a possible D match to TRBD1 (6 bases). V was cut by 7 bases and J by 7 bases, with 20 bases left in between. The CDR3 loop spans 14 amino acids. Germline V CDR1 and CDR2: SGHDT, YYEEEE. Written as DNA, the CDR3 is TGTGCCAGCCGACCCTCAGGGGCGAGGGGTGGCTACACCTTC. Amino acids: CASRPSGARGGYTF.

The chain carries TRBV5-1 and TRBJ2-3; the match to TRBD2 covers 12 bases. With V trimmed by 4 bases and J by 4 bases, 7 bases remained unmatched. The CDR3 is 16 amino acids. Germline V gene lookup returns CDR1 SGHRS and CDR2 YFSETQ. This chain's CDR3 is CASSPPLAGGPDTQYF. In DNA form, the CDR3 reads TGCGCCAGCAGCCCCCCCCTAGCGGGAGGGCCAGATACGCAGTATTTT.

Many counts were recorded for this clone. V and J are TRBV28 and TRBJ2-2; 13 bases fit TRBD2. Germline V gives CDR1 MDHEN, CDR2 SYDVKM. This CDR3 comprises 14 residues. V lost 7 bases and J lost 6; bases outside the gene matches: 2. In DNA, the CDR3 is TGTGCCAGCAAACTAGCGGGAGGGCCCGGGGAGCTGTTTTTT. This encodes CASKLAGGPGELFF.